The 11 T cell receptor beta chains given below trace back to one sample, sequenced in a study of tumor and adjacent non-tumor tissue in lung cancer. A modified ARM-PCR protocol with three rounds of nested PCR amplified TCRbeta. Using its own MiXCR run on the multiplex PCR reads, TCRdb lists one record per CDR3 protein. The sample lists 70,000 or so distinct CDR3 sequences, roughly three fifths occurring once. RNA was extracted from bulk tissue without any cell sorting. The sequenced material came from lung tumor tissue. The receptor source for this set is a man aged 50-59 years with non-small cell lung cancer.

Ten or more counts support this clonotype. This chain connects TRBV6-5 to TRBJ2-2, with 11 bases that match TRBD2. Germline loops: CDR1 MNHEY, CDR2 SVGAGI. The CDR3 length is 16 residues. Trimming at V came to 11 bases and at J to 6 bases, leaving 14 bases not matched to a gene. The CDR3 loop reads CASRLAGWGGAGELFF. As DNA, the CDR3 is TGTGCCTCCCGACTAGCGGGATGGGGTGGGGCCGGGGAGCTGTTTTTT.

On this clonotype itself: This may arise from a read error, as a much more abundant clone is one base away. V usage is TRBV29-1 and J usage is TRBJ1-2; no clear D. The length of the CDR3 is 13 residues. Germline V gene data show CDR1 as SQVTM and CDR2 as ANQGSEA. CDR3 loop: CGVEDGRDYGYTF. The CDR3 nucleotides read TGCGGCGTTGAAGATGGGAGGGACTATGGCTACACCTTC. Full variable domain (missing parts from reference TRBV29-1 and TRBJ1-2): SAVISQKPSRDICQRGTSLTIQCQVDSQVTMMFWYRQQPGQSLTLIATANQGSEATYESGFVIDKFPISRPNLTFSTLTVSNMSPEDSSIYLCGVEDGRDYGYTFGSGTRLTVV.

As to this clonotype: This may come from a read error, since a much larger clone is one base off. The gene calls are TRBV12-3 or TRBV12-4 and TRBJ2-1, with D perhaps matching TRBD2 (5 bases). CDR3 length equals 11 residues. The CDR3 region has the DNA TGTGACAGCAGTTCGGGGAATGAGCAGTTCTTC. Translating gives CDSSSGNEQFF.

As concerns this clonotype: This may be a read error: a much more frequent sequence differs by one nucleotide. The J gene is TRBJ1-5, the V gene TRBV20-1, with D perhaps given as TRBD1 or TRBD2 (6 bases each). The J call may be in error: the DNA end matches TRBJ2-3 better. Germline lookup yields CDR1 DFQATT and CDR2 SNEGSKA (reference sequence). The CDR3 is 15 residues long. The chain's CDR3 is CSARGAGGQNQPQYF. The CDR3 DNA sequence: TGCAGTGCTAGGGGCGCCGGGGGCCAGAATCAGCCCCAGTATTTT.

This clonotype was recorded many times. The chain joins TRBV12-3 or TRBV12-4 to TRBJ1-3; TRBD1 might be the D (5 bases). The CDR3 has 13 amino acids. Trimming took off 7 bases at V and 3 bases at J, with 10 bases between the two ends. CDR3 sequence (DNA): TGTGCCAGCACCCCCCAGGGTGGAAACACCATATATTTT. Amino acids: CASTPQGGNTIYF.

This clonotype appeared a few times. The gene calls are TRBV30 and TRBJ1-4; D is possibly TRBD1 (5 bases). V lost 5 bases to trimming and J lost 1 base, with 5 bases between them. This CDR3 contains 12 residues. CDR1 is GTSNPN and CDR2 is SVGIG in the germline V gene (reference sequence). This chain's CDR3 is CAWDRTNEKLFF. CDR3 coding DNA: TGTGCCTGGGACAGAACTAATGAAAAACTGTTTTTT.

This clonotype was seen at least ten times. The chain employs TRBV5-1 and TRBJ2-3; 9 nucleotides match TRBD1. This CDR3 is built from 15 residues. CDR1 is SGHRS and CDR2 is YFSETQ in the germline V gene. V lost 4 bases, J lost 4 bases, and 7 bases stayed unmatched. In DNA, the CDR3 is TGCGCCAGCAGCCACGGACAGGGGAGGGCAGATACGCAGTATTTT. Amino acid sequence: CASSHGQGRADTQYF.

This clonotype showed up many times. The chain uses TRBV10-3 and TRBJ1-1; 7 nucleotides match TRBD1. Germline CDR1 reads ENHRY; CDR2 reads SYGVKD. The V and J ends lost 6 bases and 1 base, in that order; junction bases with no gene match: 8. The CDR3 spans 15 residues. Here the CDR3 reads CAIRAGGRWNTEAFF. The CDR3 DNA reads as TGTGCCATCAGGGCAGGGGGTCGTTGGAACACTGAAGCTTTCTTT.

Details on this clonotype: A much bigger clone sits one base away, suggesting this may be a read error. The V and J genes are TRBV6-6 and TRBJ1-2; TRBD1 agrees at 9 bases. This CDR3 spans 15 amino acids. Trimming took 4 bases from V and 7 from J; bases not matched to a gene: 10. Germline V lookup: CDR1 MNHNY, CDR2 SVGAGI (reference sequence). The CDR3 sequence is CASSSQTGGGFGYTF. The DNA for the CDR3 is TGTGCCAGCAGTTCTCAAACAGGGGGCGGTTTTGGCTACACCTTC.

Turning to this clonotype: This may be a read error, as it is one base from a much larger clone. The chain recombines TRBV12-3 or TRBV12-4 with TRBJ2-7, with TRBD1 as a possible D gene (6 bases). The CDR3 loop spans 13 amino acids. The CDR3 DNA reads TGTGCCATCAGTGGGCAGGGGTTGGGCGAGCAGTACTTC. Encoded protein: CAISGQGLGEQYF.

Turning to this clonotype: Lacking the conserved final phenylalanine or tryptophan, this CDR3 likely reflects a read error. The J gene is TRBJ2-7, the V gene TRBV6-2 or TRBV6-3; the D is unclear. Germline CDR1 and CDR2: MNHEY and SVGEGT. The CDR3 consists of 13 residues. V lost 2 bases and J lost 4, with 9 bases in between. CDR3 sequence: CASSYGSFYEQYL. CDR3 DNA sequence: TGTGCCAGCAGTTACGGCAGTTTTTACGAGCAGTACCTC.